This T cell receptor beta chain was found in a study of blood T cell repertoires in COVID-19. The ends lost 2 bases at V and 4 bases at J; junction bases unmatched: 11. CDR3 length: 16 amino acids. Germline-derived CDR1 and CDR2 are SGHNT and YYREEE (reference sequence). Generated by immunoSEQ multiplex PCR, the TCRdb table keeps only in-frame clones and is missing some. The profile covers approximately 400,000 clones, with 80% to 85% appearing a single time and approximately 5.4% taken by the ten largest. This rearrangement joins TRBV5-4 to TRBJ1-2; the match to TRBD1 covers 7 bases. The receptor comes from a woman between 50 and 59 years old who had recovered from COVID-19. The sequencing input was PBMCs or T cells enriched from blood (not recorded which). The CDR3 reads CASSFGQGVSFYGYTF. The CDR3, as DNA: TGTGCCAGCAGCTTTGGCCAGGGGGTTTCGTTCTATGGCTACACCTTC.